This TCR beta chain was recovered during a study of patients and donors after allogeneic stem cell transplantation. TCRdb fed the RT-PCR reads into MiXCR, producing one record per CDR3 protein. The table lists about 410,000 distinct CDR3 sequences, 16% of them singletons. The ends were cut back, 5 bases at V and 6 bases at J, with 16 bases in the middle. CDR1 is LNHDA, CDR2 SQIVND, per germline (reference sequence). The length of the CDR3 is 14 residues. The chain links TRBV19 to TRBJ1-1, with TRBD1 as a possible D gene (6 bases). This TCR came from a human donor who was either an allogeneic HSCT recipient or a stem cell or donor lymphocyte infusion donor (not recorded which). It is not recorded whose cells these are; they may come from a transplant donor. The sample comprised blood, either unsorted or a sorted T cell fraction (not recorded which). This CDR3 reads CASSPPRGQPEAFF. DNA for the CDR3: TGTGCCAGTAGTCCGCCCCGGGGGCAGCCTGAAGCTTTCTTT.